Here is one TCR beta chain with its context. The entry originates in a study of CD8+ T cells in alopecia areata. Sequencing templates came from extracted RNA that was reverse transcribed into cDNA. Libraries were prepared by immunoSEQ multiplex PCR; TCRdb keeps only in-frame clonotypes and omits some of them. The sample lists 150,000 to 200,000 clones, 50% to 75% occurring once. Trimming took off 4 bases at V and 7 bases at J, with 18 bases between the two ends. The CDR3 runs 15 residues. Germline-derived CDR1 and CDR2 are SGHRS and YFSETQ. Treatment reported: oral pan-JAK inhibitor, 5-10 mg twice daily.

This TCR derives from a human donor with alopecia areata. The V gene is TRBV5-1, the J gene TRBJ2-1, with D possibly TRBD1 on 6 matching bases. The sequenced sample was CD4+ T cells sorted from blood, obtained between weeks 55 and 65, from a patient treated with tofacitinib. This CDR3 is CASSGVGAGMNEQFF. The CDR3 DNA reads as TGCGCCAGCAGCGGTGTGGGGGCAGGGATGAATGAGCAGTTCTTC.